This section outlines one T cell receptor (beta chain) sequence together with its context. Its target is not known. This sample stems from a study of T cell repertoires in ileal Crohn's disease. This table comes from immunoSEQ multiplex PCR, and its TCRdb copy is limited to in-frame clones, with some not included. Of a few thousand clones listed, roughly 76% are singletons. Study conclusions and caveats: Compared with CD4 T cells, sorted CD8 cells carried more expanded clones.

Indicated time point: inflamed ileum from the surgical specimen. Eligibility required adulthood, ileal or ileocolonic Crohn's disease and indicated ileocolonic resection. The sample consisted of ileal tissue. The source is an adult with Crohn's disease.

This CDR3 is CAWSADGNQPQHF. In nucleotides, the CDR3 is TGTGCCTGGAGTGCGGACGGTAACCAGCCCCAGCATTTT. The J gene is TRBJ1-5, the V gene TRBV30, with D unclear. Per the germline V gene, CDR1 is GTSNPN and CDR2 is SVGIG (reference sequence). The ends were cut back, 1 base at V and 7 bases at J, with 11 bases in the middle. The CDR3 runs 13 residues.